The present TCR beta chain was sequenced within a study of beta chain features in type 1 diabetes. This clone showed up just a few times. Its antigen is still unknown. The junction departs from the called germline gene at one end, perhaps through a read error. Overall study findings and caveats: For cells with high TCR expression, cDNA sequencing could yield over-representation. Within each of all four CD4+ subsets, Type 1 diabetes patients had TCRB CDR3s that were moderately but significantly shorter.

The length of the CDR3 is 15 residues. CDR1 is SGHTA and CDR2 is FQGNSA in the germline V gene. Expressed TCRB transcripts were sequenced because the entire RNA isolate underwent reverse transcription. Repertoires were generated with immunoSEQ multiplex PCR, while TCRdb's copy carries only in-frame clones and drops some. The table includes more than 55,000 clones, 40% to 60% detected once. The material sequenced was Tregs from blood. The genes are TRBV7-2 and TRBJ2-1, with TRBD2 as a possible D gene (6 bases). The TCR sequence derives from a woman aged 40 to 50 with type 1 diabetes. The CDR3 DNA follows: TGCGCCAGCAGCCAAGAGGGACTCCTAGGTAATGAGCAGTTCTTC. Encoded protein: CASSQEGLLGNEQFF.